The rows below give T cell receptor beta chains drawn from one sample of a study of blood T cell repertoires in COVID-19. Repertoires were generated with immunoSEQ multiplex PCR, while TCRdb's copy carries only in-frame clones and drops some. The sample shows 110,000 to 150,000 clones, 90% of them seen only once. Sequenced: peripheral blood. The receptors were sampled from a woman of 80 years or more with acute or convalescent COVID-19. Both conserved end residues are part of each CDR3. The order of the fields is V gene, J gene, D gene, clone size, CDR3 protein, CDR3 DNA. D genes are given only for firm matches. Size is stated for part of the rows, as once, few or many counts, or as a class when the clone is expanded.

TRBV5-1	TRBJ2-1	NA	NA	CASSSDSTTYNEQFF	TGCGCCAGCAGCTCGGACTCGACGACCTACAATGAGCAGTTCTTC
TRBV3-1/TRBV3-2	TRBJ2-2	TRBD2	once	CATGTSGNTGELFF	TGTGCCACCGGGACTAGCGGGAACACCGGGGAGCTGTTTTTT
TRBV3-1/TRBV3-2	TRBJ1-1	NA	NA	CASSHQGLDTEAFF	TGTGCCAGCAGCCATCAGGGGCTTGACACTGAAGCTTTCTTT
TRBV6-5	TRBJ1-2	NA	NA	CASNAGQGPYGYTF	TGTGCCAGCAACGCCGGCCAGGGTCCGTATGGCTACACCTTC
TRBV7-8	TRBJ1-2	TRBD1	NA	CASSLYSYRTGDYGYTF	TGTGCCAGCAGCTTATATTCTTATCGGACAGGGGACTATGGCTACACCTTC
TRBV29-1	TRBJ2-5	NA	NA	CSVRLGRAQETQYF	TGCAGCGTCCGGTTGGGCAGGGCCCAAGAGACCCAGTACTTC
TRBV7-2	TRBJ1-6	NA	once	CASSLWQGLRNSPLHF	TGTGCCAGCAGCTTATGGCAGGGGCTTCGTAATTCACCCCTCCACTTT
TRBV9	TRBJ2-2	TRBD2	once	CASSVALSGRDTGELFF	TGTGCCAGCAGCGTAGCCCTTAGCGGGCGGGACACCGGGGAGCTGTTTTTT
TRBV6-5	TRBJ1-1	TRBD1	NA	CASSSAGGRVNTEAFF	TGTGCCAGCAGTTCTGCAGGGGGGCGAGTGAACACTGAAGCTTTCTTT
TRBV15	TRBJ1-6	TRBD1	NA	CATSRAGTVDSPLHF	TGTGCCACCAGCAGAGCCGGGACAGTTGATTCACCCCTCCACTTT
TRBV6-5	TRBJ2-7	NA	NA	CASSSPGHTYEQYF	TGTGCCAGCAGTTCCCCCGGACACACCTACGAGCAGTACTTC
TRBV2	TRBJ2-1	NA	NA	CASSEGRTGKKNEQFF	TGTGCCAGCAGTGAAGGCCGAACAGGGAAGAAGAATGAGCAGTTCTTC
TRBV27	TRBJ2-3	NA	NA	CASRQASTDTQYF	TGTGCCAGCCGACAGGCTAGCACAGATACGCAGTATTTT
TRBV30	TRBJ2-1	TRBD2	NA	CAWSGGVSYNEQFF	TGTGCCTGGAGCGGGGGGGTATCCTACAATGAGCAGTTCTTC
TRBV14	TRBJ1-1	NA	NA	CASSQGRGAEAFF	TGTGCCAGCAGCCAAGGAAGGGGCGCTGAAGCTTTCTTT
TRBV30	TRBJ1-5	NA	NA	CAWSVKKPVIQPQHF	TGTGCCTGGAGTGTAAAGAAACCGGTCATTCAGCCCCAGCATTTT
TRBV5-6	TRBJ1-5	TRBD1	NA	CASSRTGNNQPQHF	TGTGCCAGCAGCCGGACAGGGAACAATCAGCCCCAGCATTTT
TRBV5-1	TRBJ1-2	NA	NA	CASSPQGGDYGYTF	TGCGCCAGCAGCCCCCAAGGGGGGGACTATGGCTACACCTTC
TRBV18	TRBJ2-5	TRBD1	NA	CASSSGTGRSVGETQYF	TGTGCCAGCTCCTCCGGGACAGGGCGAAGTGTGGGAGAGACCCAGTACTTC
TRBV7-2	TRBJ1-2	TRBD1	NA	CASSASRDRGFNYGYTF	TGTGCCAGCAGTGCTTCTAGGGACAGGGGCTTTAACTATGGCTACACCTTC
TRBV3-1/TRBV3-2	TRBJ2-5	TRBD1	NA	CASSQRTGSYETQYF	TGTGCCAGCAGCCAAAGGACAGGGTCCTATGAGACCCAGTACTTC
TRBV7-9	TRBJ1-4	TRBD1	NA	CASSSRTGAQHEKLFF	TGTGCCAGCAGCTCACGGACAGGCGCCCAGCACGAAAAACTGTTTTTT
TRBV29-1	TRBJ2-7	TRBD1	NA	CSVKRTGGNYEQYF	TGCAGCGTGAAACGGACAGGGGGCAACTACGAGCAGTACTTC
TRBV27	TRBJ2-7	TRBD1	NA	CASSFLQGTYEQYF	TGTGCCAGCAGTTTTTTACAGGGGACCTACGAGCAGTACTTC
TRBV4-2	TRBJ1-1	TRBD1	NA	CASSQGQGETAEAFF	TGTGCCAGCAGCCAAGGGCAGGGGGAAACCGCTGAAGCTTTCTTT
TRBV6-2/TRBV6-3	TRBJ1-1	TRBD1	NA	CASSWGYRGTDEAFF	TGTGCCAGCAGTTGGGGCTACCGGGGGACAGACGAAGCTTTCTTT
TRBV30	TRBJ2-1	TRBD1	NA	CAWSPPGGDEQFF	TGTGCCTGGAGCCCCCCAGGGGGCGATGAGCAGTTCTTC
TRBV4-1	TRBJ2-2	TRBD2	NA	CASSLAGEYGELFF	TGCGCCAGCAGTTTAGCGGGGGAATACGGGGAGCTGTTTTTT
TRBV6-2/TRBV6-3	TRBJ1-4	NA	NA	CASSRQSTAGREKLFF	TGTGCCAGCAGTCGCCAATCGACGGCAGGTCGTGAAAAACTGTTTTTT
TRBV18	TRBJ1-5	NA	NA	CASSPYRDRNQPQHF	TGTGCCAGCTCACCCTACAGGGATCGCAATCAGCCCCAGCATTTT
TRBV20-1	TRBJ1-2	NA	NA	CSASKPGARNGYTF	TGCAGTGCTAGTAAGCCAGGGGCGAGGAATGGCTACACCTTC
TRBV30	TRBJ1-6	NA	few	CAWSPKGLQSSYNSPLHF	TGTGCCTGGAGTCCGAAGGGACTCCAGAGCTCCTATAATTCACCCCTCCACTTT
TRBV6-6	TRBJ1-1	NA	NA	CASSYSAGGLNTEAFF	TGTGCCAGCAGTTACTCAGCAGGAGGATTGAACACTGAAGCTTTCTTT
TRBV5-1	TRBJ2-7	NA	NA	CASSLASTAISYEQYF	TGCGCCAGCAGCTTGGCTTCGACAGCGATCTCCTACGAGCAGTACTTC
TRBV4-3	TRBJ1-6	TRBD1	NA	CASSLQAPGQGARSPLHF	TGCGCCAGCAGCCTTCAAGCGCCGGGACAGGGGGCAAGGTCACCCCTCCACTTT
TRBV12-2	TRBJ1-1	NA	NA	CASRTYPTRGDTEAFF	TGTGCAAGTCGCACCTACCCTACCAGGGGGGACACTGAAGCTTTCTTT